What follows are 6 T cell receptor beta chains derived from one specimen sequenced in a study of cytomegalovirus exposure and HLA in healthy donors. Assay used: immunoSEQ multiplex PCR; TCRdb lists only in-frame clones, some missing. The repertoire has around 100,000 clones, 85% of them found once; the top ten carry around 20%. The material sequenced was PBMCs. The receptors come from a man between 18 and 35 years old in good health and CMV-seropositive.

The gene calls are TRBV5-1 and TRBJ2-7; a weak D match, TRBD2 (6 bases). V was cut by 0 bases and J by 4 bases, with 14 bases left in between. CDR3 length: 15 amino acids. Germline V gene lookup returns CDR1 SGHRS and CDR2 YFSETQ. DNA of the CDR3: TGCGCCAGCAGCTTGGACGGCCGACGGGGGTACGAGCAGTACGTC. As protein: CASSLDGRRGYEQYV.

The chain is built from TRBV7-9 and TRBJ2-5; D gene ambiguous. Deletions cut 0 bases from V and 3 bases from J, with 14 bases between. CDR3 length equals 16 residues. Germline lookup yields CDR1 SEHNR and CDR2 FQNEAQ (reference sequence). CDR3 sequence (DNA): TGTGCCAGCAGCTTAGCGTCTCCGGTATTGAAAGAGACCCAGTACTTC. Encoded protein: CASSLASPVLKETQYF.

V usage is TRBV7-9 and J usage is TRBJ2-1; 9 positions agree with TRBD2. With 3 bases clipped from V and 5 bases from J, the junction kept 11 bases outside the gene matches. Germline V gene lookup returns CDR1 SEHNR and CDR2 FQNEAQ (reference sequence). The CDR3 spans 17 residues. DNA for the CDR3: TGTGCCAGCAGCTTCTCTTACACTAGCGGGCTGGACAATGAGCAGTTCTTC. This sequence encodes CASSFSYTSGLDNEQFF.

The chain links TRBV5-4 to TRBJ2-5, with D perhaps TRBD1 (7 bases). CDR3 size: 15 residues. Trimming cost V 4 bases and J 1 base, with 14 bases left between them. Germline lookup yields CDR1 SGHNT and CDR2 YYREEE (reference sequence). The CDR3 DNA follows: TGTGCCAGCAGCGAGGAGGGGACAGTCCAAGAGACCCAGTACTTC. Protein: CASSEEGTVQETQYF.

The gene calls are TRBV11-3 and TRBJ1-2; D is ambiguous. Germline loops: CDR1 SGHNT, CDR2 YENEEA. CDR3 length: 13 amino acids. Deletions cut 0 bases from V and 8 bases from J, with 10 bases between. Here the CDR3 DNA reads TGTGCCAGCAGCTTAGATGCCAGCGGGGGCTACACCTTC. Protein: CASSLDASGGYTF.

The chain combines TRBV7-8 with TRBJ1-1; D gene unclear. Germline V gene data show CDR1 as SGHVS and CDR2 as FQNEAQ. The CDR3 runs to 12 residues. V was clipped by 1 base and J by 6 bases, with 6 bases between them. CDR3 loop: CASSLGEAEAFF. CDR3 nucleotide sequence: TGTGCCAGCAGCTTAGGGGAGGCTGAAGCTTTCTTT.